The rows below give T cell receptor beta chains drawn from one sample of a study of T cell repertoires in cytomegalovirus infection. Their target antigens are unknown. TCRdb called the reads again in MiXCR, with one record for every CDR3 protein. Among 230,000 or so distinct CDR3 sequences listed, around 40% were seen once. The sequences come from CD8+ T cells from cultured PBMCs, collected from culture after CMV antigen stimulation. All receptors derive from a human donor in good health (CMV status not recorded). Some clones in this sample may be carry-over from other donors' samples. Each CDR3 is given with its conserved first and last residue. A D gene is named only where the DNA matches it firmly. Clone size is stated in some rows and not others, as once, few, many or a class when expanded.

>TRBV6-1|.|TRBJ1-5|few
CASSEFNHLSNQPQHF
TGTGCCAGCAGTGAATTTAACCATTTAAGCAATCAGCCCCAGCATTTT
>TRBV25-1|.|TRBJ2-1|many
CASYDADGDGWNEQFF
TGTGCCAGTTACGATGCGGACGGGGACGGGTGGAATGAGCAGTTCTTC
>TRBV7-6|TRBD1|TRBJ2-6|.
CASSTGQGAGANVLTF
TGTGCCAGCAGCACGGGACAGGGGGCTGGGGCCAACGTCCTGACTTTC
>TRBV5-4|TRBD1|TRBJ1-1|once
CASSLLGQGSTEAFF
TGTGCCAGCAGCCTCCTGGGACAGGGGAGCACTGAAGCTTTCTTT
>TRBV20-1|.|TRBJ2-7|few
CSALTVRSYEQYF
TGCAGTGCCCTTACGGTACGCTCCTACGAGCAGTACTTC
>TRBV14|.|TRBJ2-1|.
CASSSGGRPFF
TGTGCCAGCAGTTCTGGGGGGAGGCCGTTCTTC
>TRBV28|TRBD2|TRBJ2-1|few
CASSLPGLAVPTGDEQFF
TGTGCCAGCAGTTTACCGGGACTAGCGGTCCCGACTGGGGATGAGCAGTTCTTC
>TRBV6-6|.|TRBJ1-2|few
CASSYAEGPGYTF
TGTGCCAGCAGTTACGCCGAAGGACCTGGCTACACCTTC
>TRBV20-1|.|TRBJ1-2|once
CSARAPGRFNYGYTF
TGCAGTGCTAGGGCCCCAGGACGGTTTAACTATGGCTACACCTTC
>TRBV28|TRBD2|TRBJ2-7|.
CASSLILLAESSYEQYF
TGTGCCAGCAGTTTAATCCTTCTAGCGGAGAGCTCCTACGAGCAGTACTTC
>TRBV7-7|.|TRBJ2-7|few
CASSPGTKGDEQYF
TGTGCTAGCAGCCCGGGGACAAAAGGAGACGAGCAGTACTTC
>TRBV29-1|.|TRBJ2-3|few
CSVELSRGPRLADTQYF
TGCAGCGTTGAACTTAGCCGGGGACCGCGGTTGGCAGATACGCAGTATTTT
>TRBV3-1|TRBD1|TRBJ2-3|.
CASRQVPRGRTDTPYF
TGTGCCAGCAGACAAGTTCCTAGGGGGCGCACAGATACGCCGTATTTT
>TRBV5-4|.|TRBJ2-7|few
CASSSLSGPPIQSYF
TGTGCCAGCAGCTCATTATCCGGACCCCCAATTCAGTCGTACTTC
>TRBV12-3/TRBV12-4|.|TRBJ2-1|.
CASSRVGEQFF
TGTGCCAGCAGCCGCGTTGGCGAGCAGTTCTTC
>TRBV11-2|.|TRBJ1-3|few
CASSLDRVGNTIYF
TGTGCCAGCAGCTTAGATCGAGTTGGAAACACCATATATTTT
>TRBV24-1|TRBD2|TRBJ2-4|few
CATIGGTSGRSRAKNIQYF
TGTGCCACCATAGGAGGGACTAGCGGGAGATCGAGAGCCAAAAACATTCAGTACTTC
>TRBV27|.|TRBJ1-6|few
CASSFNGLGNSPLHF
TGTGCCAGCAGTTTCAACGGCCTAGGGAATTCACCCCTCCACTTT
>TRBV27|.|TRBJ2-5|.
CASSKGFLGQETQYF
TGTGCCAGCAGTAAAGGTTTTTTGGGACAAGAGACCCAGTACTTC
>TRBV2|TRBD1|TRBJ2-1|.
CASRATGGWYNEQFF
TGTGCCAGCAGGGCGACAGGGGGCTGGTACAATGAGCAGTTCTTC
>TRBV27|.|TRBJ2-1|.
CASSKFHEQFF
TGTGCCAGCAGCAAGTTCCATGAGCAGTTCTTC
>TRBV4-2|TRBD1|TRBJ2-1|few
CASSQDSFQDRDFGEHNEQFF
TGTGCCAGCAGCCAAGATAGCTTCCAGGACAGGGACTTCGGCGAGCACAATGAGCAGTTCTTC
>TRBV7-4|.|TRBJ2-5|many
CASSARDLSRETQYF
TGTGCCAGCAGCGCCCGGGACCTTAGTAGAGAGACCCAGTACTTC
>TRBV27|.|TRBJ2-1|.
CASSFRGGRNAEQFF
TGTGCCAGCAGTTTCCGGGGAGGTCGCAATGCTGAGCAGTTCTTC
>TRBV7-8|.|TRBJ2-2|.
CASSLGSSYHTGELFF
TGTGCCAGCAGCTTAGGGAGCTCCTACCACACCGGGGAGCTGTTTTTT
>TRBV7-9|TRBD1|TRBJ1-2|.
CASSYGTGGNGYTF
TGTGCCAGCAGCTATGGGACAGGGGGCAATGGCTACACCTTC
>TRBV15|TRBD2|TRBJ2-7|.
CATSRGEPSYEQYF
TGTGCCACCAGCCGGGGGGAGCCTTCCTACGAGCAGTACTTC
>TRBV11-2|TRBD1|TRBJ2-1|many
CASSIGTGGINEQFF
TGTGCCAGCAGCATTGGGACAGGGGGAATCAATGAGCAGTTCTTC
>TRBV11-2|TRBD1|TRBJ2-3|.
CASSPTTGGSDTQYF
TGTGCCAGCAGCCCCACTACAGGGGGGAGCGATACGCAGTATTTT
>TRBV7-6|.|TRBJ2-1|.
CASSPRQGRGGNEQFF
TGTGCCAGCAGCCCCAGACAGGGCCGGGGGGGAAATGAGCAGTTCTTC
>TRBV6-6|TRBD1|TRBJ2-1|.
CASSYTGQGAVGQFF
TGTGCCAGCAGTTACACCGGACAGGGGGCTGTGGGGCAGTTCTTC
>TRBV6-5|.|TRBJ1-1|few
CASKPRRQNTEAFF
TGTGCCAGCAAACCCCGGAGGCAGAACACTGAAGCTTTCTTT
>TRBV6-1|.|TRBJ1-3|.
CASSEEGRIGNTIYF
TGTGCCAGCAGTGAAGAAGGACGCATTGGAAACACCATATATTTT
>TRBV6-2/TRBV6-3|.|TRBJ2-7|.
CASSYETESSYEQYF
TGTGCCAGCAGTTACGAGACAGAGAGCTCCTACGAGCAGTACTTC
>TRBV27|.|TRBJ1-1|.
CASSLSENTEAFF
TGTGCCAGCAGTTTATCAGAGAACACTGAAGCTTTCTTT
>TRBV28|.|TRBJ1-5|.
CASSTGLGTAITPQHF
TGTGCCAGCAGTACAGGATTGGGGACCGCAATCACGCCCCAGCATTTT
>TRBV9|.|TRBJ2-2|.
CASSVDPGPSAYTGELFF
TGTGCCAGCAGCGTAGATCCGGGGCCCTCCGCCTACACCGGGGAGCTGTTTTTT
>TRBV28|.|TRBJ1-4|.
CASSQNDIGPNEKLFF
TGTGCCAGCAGTCAGAACGACATCGGGCCCAATGAAAAACTGTTTTTT